These T cell receptor beta chains were read from a single sample in a study of T cell responses to AZD1222 COVID-19 vaccine. Libraries were prepared by immunoSEQ multiplex PCR; TCRdb keeps only in-frame clonotypes and omits some of them. The data contain some 150,000 clones, roughly 85% of them singletons. Specimen: peripheral blood, collected 28 days after the second dose of the MenACWY control vaccine. Receptor source: an adult who received the MenACWY meningococcal vaccine as a control. The CDR3 runs from the conserved cysteine through the conserved F or W. The D gene is left open where the match is weak. Clone size is shown for a subset of rows, as once, few, many or a class of expanded clone.

DNA,CDR3,J,size,V,D
TGTGCCACCGACTCCGGCCGCGGACAGGGTAATCAGCCCCAGCATTTT,CATDSGRGQGNQPQHF,TRBJ1-5,.,TRBV15,TRBD1
TGTGCCAGCAGCTTGGATTATAGGGGCTGGGATACTGAAGCTTTCTTT,CASSLDYRGWDTEAFF,TRBJ1-1,.,TRBV5-4,.
TGTGCCAGCAGCCAAAACAGGGGCCGAGATCCAACTAATAAAAAACTGTTTTTT,CASSQNRGRDPTNKKLFF,TRBJ1-4,.,TRBV3-1/TRBV3-2,TRBD1
TGCGCCAGCAGCTTGATCCCCGCTCGGGAGACCCAGTACTTC,CASSLIPARETQYF,TRBJ2-5,.,TRBV5-1,.
TGTGCCAGCAGCCCTACGGGTTGGGGCAACAATGAGCAGTTCTTC,CASSPTGWGNNEQFF,TRBJ2-1,.,TRBV7-2,.
TGTGCCAGCAGCTTAGACCCCTTTCTGAGGAACACTGAAGCTTTCTTT,CASSLDPFLRNTEAFF,TRBJ1-1,.,TRBV11-3,.
TGTGCCAGCAGCGTAGAGCAGCAAGCGATGCCCCTCCACTTT,CASSVEQQAMPLHF,TRBJ1-6,many,TRBV9,.
TGTGCCAGCAGTTTATTACAGGGGCCGGCCGATGAAAAACTGTTTTTT,CASSLLQGPADEKLFF,TRBJ1-4,.,TRBV28,TRBD1
TGTGCCAGCAGTTCCCCCGGGCAGGGAACCTATGGCTACACCTTC,CASSSPGQGTYGYTF,TRBJ1-2,.,TRBV6-5,.
TGTGCCAGCAGGACAGGGGTCAATGAGCAGTTCTTC,CASRTGVNEQFF,TRBJ2-1,.,TRBV6-5,TRBD1
TGTGCCAGCAGCTTAGAAGTAGGGGGTACTAACTATGGCTACACCTTC,CASSLEVGGTNYGYTF,TRBJ1-2,.,TRBV7-6,.
TGTGCCAGCAGCTTACCCCGGGACAGGGGAACCTACGAGCAGTACTTC,CASSLPRDRGTYEQYF,TRBJ2-7,few,TRBV7-9,TRBD1
TGCGCCAGCAGCCTTGGGACAGGGGGCGTCGGGGAGCTGTTTTTT,CASSLGTGGVGELFF,TRBJ2-2,.,TRBV5-1,TRBD1
TGTGCCAGTAGTATAGATCAGGCCGGGACTAGCGGGAGAGGCAATGAGCAGTTCTTC,CASSIDQAGTSGRGNEQFF,TRBJ2-1,.,TRBV19,TRBD2
TGTGCCACCAGTGATCCCGACAGGGCTGAAGCTTTCTTT,CATSDPDRAEAFF,TRBJ1-1,.,TRBV24-1,TRBD1
TGCGCCAGCAGCCAGGGTCTGGTCGGGGGCTATGAAAAACTGTTTTTT,CASSQGLVGGYEKLFF,TRBJ1-4,.,TRBV4-1,.
TGTGCCAGCAGCAAACCGCGACTGGACAATCAGCCCCAGCATTTT,CASSKPRLDNQPQHF,TRBJ1-5,few,TRBV21-1,.
TGTGCCAGCACCCTGCTGGGGGGGGGCAATCAGCCCCAGCATTTT,CASTLLGGGNQPQHF,TRBJ1-5,once,TRBV7-2,.
TGTGCCAGCAGCTTGGTGTCAGGGGGTGCGTACTCCTATAATTCACCCCTCCACTTT,CASSLVSGGAYSYNSPLHF,TRBJ1-6,.,TRBV5-5,TRBD1
TGTGCCTCTCAGCCTAGCGGGAACTACAATGAGCAGTTCTTC,CASQPSGNYNEQFF,TRBJ2-1,.,TRBV10-3,TRBD2
TGTGCCAGCAGCCGAGCTACGACCCAGTACTTC,CASSRATTQYF,TRBJ2-5,.,TRBV12-3/TRBV12-4,.
TGTGCCAGCAGTTTCCTACAGGGGACAGATACGCAGTATTTT,CASSFLQGTDTQYF,TRBJ2-3,.,TRBV28,TRBD1
TGTGCCAGCAGGCGGGAACACAGAGCAACTAATGAAAAACTGTTTTTT,CASRREHRATNEKLFF,TRBJ1-4,.,TRBV2,.
TGTGCCACCAGCAGAAGACTAGAAGTTGTGGAGCAGTTCTTC,CATSRRLEVVEQFF,TRBJ2-1,.,TRBV15,.
TGCGCCAGCAGCCCGACAGCTGGGGCTCTCTATGGCTACACCTTC,CASSPTAGALYGYTF,TRBJ1-2,.,TRBV5-1,.
TGTGCCAGCAGAGCCAACGGACGGTACACTGAAGCTTTCTTT,CASRANGRYTEAFF,TRBJ1-1,once,TRBV6-5,.
TGTGCCAGCAGTGAGGGACTAGCGACTTACGAGCAGTACTTC,CASSEGLATYEQYF,TRBJ2-7,.,TRBV28,TRBD2
TGTGCCAGCAGCTTAGCTAGCGGCTCCTACGAGCAGTACTTC,CASSLASGSYEQYF,TRBJ2-7,.,TRBV7-2,.
TGTGCCAGCAGCCAAGCAGCGGGGGGAAATGAGCAGTTCTTC,CASSQAAGGNEQFF,TRBJ2-1,.,TRBV3-1/TRBV3-2,TRBD2
TGTGCCAGCAGCCAAGAAAGGGATAGTAATGAAAAACTGTTTTTT,CASSQERDSNEKLFF,TRBJ1-4,.,TRBV3-1/TRBV3-2,.
TGTGCCAGCAGCTTGGGACGACAGGGAGGCGATCAGCCCCAGCATTTT,CASSLGRQGGDQPQHF,TRBJ1-5,.,TRBV5-5,TRBD1
TGTGCCAGCAGCTACACAGGGTATAGCTACGAGCAGTACTTC,CASSYTGYSYEQYF,TRBJ2-7,.,TRBV27,.
TGCAGCGTTGACGACAGGGGAGTCTATGGCTACACCTTC,CSVDDRGVYGYTF,TRBJ1-2,.,TRBV29-1,TRBD1
TGCAGTGCTAGTGGGCTAGAATCAGATACGCAGTATTTT,CSASGLESDTQYF,TRBJ2-3,once,TRBV20-1,.
TGTGCCAGCAGCCAGAACAGGGCAAGCTCCTACGAGCAGTACTTC,CASSQNRASSYEQYF,TRBJ2-7,.,TRBV3-1/TRBV3-2,.
TGTGCCAGCAGCAGAGGAGGGTCCAGCGTGGCCACCGGGGAGCTGTTTTTT,CASSRGGSSVATGELFF,TRBJ2-2,.,TRBV7-3,.
TGTGCCAGCAGTGGGGACAGGGGATATGCAACTAATGAAAAACTGTTTTTT,CASSGDRGYATNEKLFF,TRBJ1-4,once,TRBV6-1,TRBD1
TGTGCCAGCAGCCCTTCTAGCGGGATCTACAATGAGCAGTTCTTC,CASSPSSGIYNEQFF,TRBJ2-1,few,TRBV11-1,TRBD2
TGTGCCAGGACAAAAAGCAATCAGCCCCAGCATTTT,CARTKSNQPQHF,TRBJ1-5,.,TRBV5-3,.
TGCGCCAGCAGCCTCGGGACAAGCAATTCACCCCTCCACTTT,CASSLGTSNSPLHF,TRBJ1-6,.,TRBV5-1,.
TGTGCCAGCAACGGGGGCCAATATGCTTCACCCCTCCACTTT,CASNGGQYASPLHF,TRBJ1-6,.,TRBV27,.
TGTGCCAGCAGCCCGGGACTAGCGGTTGCGTGGAACGAGCAGTACTTC,CASSPGLAVAWNEQYF,TRBJ2-7,.,TRBV5-5,TRBD2
TGTGCCAGCTCACCACGACAGACGTCGAGTCAGCCCCAGCATTTT,CASSPRQTSSQPQHF,TRBJ1-5,.,TRBV18,.
TGTGCCAGCAGTGAAACTCCAGGGGGGCGGGAAAAACTGTTTTTT,CASSETPGGREKLFF,TRBJ1-4,once,TRBV6-1,TRBD1
TGTGCCAGCAGTTACTGGGGGAATGAAAAACTGTTTTTT,CASSYWGNEKLFF,TRBJ1-4,.,TRBV6-6,.